Presented here are 2 T cell receptor beta chains from one specimen sequenced in a study of T-cell memory formation after mild COVID-19. TCRdb analysed the 5' RACE reads with MiXCR anew, one entry per CDR3 protein. The data hold 130,000 to 150,000 distinct CDR3 sequences, with 15% to 20% observed a single time. Sample: PBMCs or a T cell subset sorted from them (not recorded which). The receptors originated from an adult woman who had mild COVID-19 (a few samples of this study predate the infection). Cell type and time point are not known.

The chain recombines TRBV5-5 with TRBJ2-7; D might be TRBD2 (7 bases). Germline V CDR1 and CDR2: SGHKS, YYEKEE (reference sequence). The length of the CDR3 is 15 residues. The V and J ends lost 0 bases and 3 bases respectively, with 13 bases between them. The CDR3 loop is CASSLGEGHYYEQYF. The DNA of the CDR3 is TGTGCCAGCAGCTTGGGGGAGGGACATTACTACGAGCAGTACTTC.

CDR3 sequence (DNA): TGTGCCAGCAGCCAAGTCGGGCAGGGCCCCGAGCAGTACTTC. This encodes CASSQVGQGPEQYF. The chain recombines TRBV3-1 with TRBJ2-7, with D maybe TRBD1 (5 bases). The CDR3 loop spans 14 amino acids. Germline V CDR1 and CDR2: LGHDT, YNNKEL (reference sequence). Trimming took 1 base from V and 6 from J, leaving 13 bases between them.